Below are 25 T cell receptor beta chains sequenced from a single sample in a study of beta chain features in type 1 diabetes. The whole isolated RNA underwent reverse transcription, so sequencing captured expressed TCRB transcripts. TCRdb's copy holds only in-frame clones and misses some; the assay was immunoSEQ multiplex PCR. The data show roughly 280,000 clones, less than 30% seen once. Findings and limits, study-wide: The study found moderately but significantly shorter TCRB CDR3s in all four CD4+ subsets of Type 1 diabetes patients.

For these receptors, no antigen is known. Sequenced sample: naive CD4+ T cells from blood. All receptors come from a woman aged 30 to 39 with type 1 diabetes.

The genes are TRBV27 and TRBJ1-2; TRBD1 matches 9 bases. The V and J ends lost 8 bases and 5 bases, in that order; junction bases with no gene match: 15. The germline V gene has CDR1 MNHEY and CDR2 SMNVEV (reference sequence). The CDR3 spans 16 residues. The CDR3 sequence is CASSFLGQGRQYGYTF. For the CDR3, the DNA is TGTGCCAGCTCCTTCCTAGGACAGGGGAGGCAGTATGGCTACACCTTC.

The rearrangement uses TRBV25-1 and TRBJ2-3; D remains unclear. The CDR3 length is 11 residues. Germline assignment: CDR1 MGHDK and CDR2 SYGVNS. V lost 8 bases and J 6 bases, leaving 9 bases between the germline ends. The CDR3 DNA reads TGTGCCAGCGGAAGAGGTGATACGCAGTATTTT. Translation gives CASGRGDTQYF.

The chain joins TRBV5-6 to TRBJ2-7; possible D gene TRBD1, 6 bases. This CDR3 is 10 amino acids long. Germline CDR1 is SGHDT and CDR2 is YYEEEE. The V end was cut by 5 bases, the J end by 12 bases, with 12 bases between. The chain's CDR3 is CASRYRVSYF. CDR3 nucleotide sequence: TGTGCCAGCAGATACAGGGTTTCGTACTTC.

Concerning this clone itself: Other nucleotide sequences from this sample produce the same CDR3. The chain couples TRBV5-1 to TRBJ2-1, with TRBD2 as a possible D gene (5 bases). Trimming removed 2 bases at V and 0 bases at J, with 9 bases between. CDR3 size: 15 residues. The germline gives CDR1 SGHRS, CDR2 YFSETQ. CDR3 region: CASSLAVSSYNEQFF. Written as DNA, the CDR3 is TGCGCCAGCAGCTTAGCGGTGAGCTCCTACAATGAGCAGTTCTTC.

This clone has more than one count but fewer than ten. The chain carries TRBV9 and TRBJ2-2; possibly TRBD2 for D (5 bases). The CDR3 runs 18 residues. V was trimmed by 1 base and J by 4 bases, leaving 20 bases between them. The germline gives CDR1 SGDLS, CDR2 YYNGEE. In nucleotides, the CDR3 is TGTGCCAGCAGCGTATTAGGCAGTATTAGAGGGCCCACCGGGGAGCTGTTTTTT. Its protein is CASSVLGSIRGPTGELFF.

This chain joins TRBV30 and TRBJ1-2; possible D gene TRBD1, 5 bases. Per germline, CDR1 GTSNPN and CDR2 SVGIG (reference sequence). V was shortened by 2 bases and J by 0 bases, with 16 bases between the two germline ends. The CDR3 has 16 amino acids. The CDR3 nucleotides are TGTGCCTGGAGTCAACTATACAGGATATCTAACTATGGCTACACCTTC. As protein: CAWSQLYRISNYGYTF.

The rearrangement links TRBV5-1 to TRBJ2-1, with 9 nucleotides matching TRBD2. This CDR3 has 14 amino acids. V shed 7 bases, J shed 6 bases, and the junction held 8 bases outside the gene matches. Germline CDR1 is SGHRS and CDR2 is YFSETQ. The chain's CDR3 is CASGPLTSGNEQFF. The CDR3 DNA sequence: TGCGCCAGCGGGCCCCTGACTAGCGGCAATGAGCAGTTCTTC.

This clone was recorded a few times. V gene TRBV25-1 combines with J gene TRBJ2-7; tentative D call: TRBD1 (6 bases). In germline, CDR1 is MGHDK, CDR2 SYGVNS. The CDR3 length is 16 residues. V was shortened by 3 bases and J by 2 bases, with 17 bases between the two germline ends. The CDR3 region is CASSDPKRDIAYEQYF. In DNA form, the CDR3 reads TGTGCCAGCAGTGATCCCAAGAGGGACATCGCCTACGAGCAGTACTTC.

This clone was observed a few times. The chain employs TRBV27 and TRBJ2-7; 10 nucleotides line up with TRBD2. Germline V gene lookup returns CDR1 MNHEY and CDR2 SMNVEV (reference sequence). The CDR3 runs to 16 residues. The V segment lost 6 bases and the J segment 3 bases; nucleotides outside the gene matches: 11. Here the CDR3 reads CASSPRGLAIIYEQYF. The CDR3 bases are TGTGCCAGCAGCCCTCGGGGACTAGCGATAATCTACGAGCAGTACTTC.

This clone was counted a few times. This rearrangement joins TRBV19 to TRBJ2-3, with a weak D call TRBD1 (5 bases). Germline values: CDR1 LNHDA, CDR2 SQIVND (reference sequence). The CDR3 is 13 amino acids. The germline V and J ends were trimmed by 6 bases and 1 base, with 8 bases remaining between them. CDR3 sequence: CASSLGRTDTQYF. The CDR3 coding sequence is TGTGCCAGTAGCTTGGGGCGCACAGATACGCAGTATTTT.

The chain links TRBV5-1 to TRBJ1-2; TRBD1 matches at 10 bases. V was pared by 4 bases and J by 7 bases, with 10 bases of the junction left unmatched. The CDR3 is 15 amino acids. Germline CDR1 is SGHRS and CDR2 is YFSETQ. CDR3 DNA sequence: TGCGCCAGCAGCGGCGGAGGACAGGGGGATCGTGGCTACACCTTC. Translating it yields CASSGGGQGDRGYTF. The variable domain in full, with the rest retrieved from reference TRBV5-1 and TRBJ1-2, is KAGVTQTPRYLIKTRGQQVTLSCSPISGHRSVSWYQQTPGQGLQFLFEYFSETQRNKGNFPGRFSGRQFSNSRSEMNVSTLELGDSALYLCASSGGGQGDRGYTFGSGTRLTVV.

The gene calls are TRBV30 and TRBJ2-1; D may be TRBD2 (5 bases). CDR1 is GTSNPN, CDR2 SVGIG, per germline (reference sequence). The CDR3 runs to 12 residues. V lost 4 bases, J lost 3 bases, and 7 bases lay in between. The CDR3, as DNA: TGTGCCTGGACCGGGGTCTACAATGAGCAGTTCTTC. Protein product: CAWTGVYNEQFF.

The rearrangement joins TRBV18 to TRBJ1-1, with TRBD1 matching 7 bases. Losses at the gene ends were 4 bases for V and 3 bases for J; bases not matched to a gene: 5. CDR3 length: 14 amino acids. Germline V lookup: CDR1 KGHSH, CDR2 LQKENI. Here the CDR3 reads CASSLPGTDTEAFF. In DNA form, the CDR3 reads TGTGCCAGCTCACTGCCCGGGACAGACACTGAAGCTTTCTTT.

The chain is built from TRBV15 and TRBJ2-1; 10 bases align to TRBD1. The CDR3 spans 15 residues. Germline V gives CDR1 LNHNV, CDR2 YYDKDF (reference sequence). Trimming took 5 bases from V and 6 from J; bases not matched to a gene: 7. CDR3: CATSERQGAGNEQFF. The CDR3 nucleotides read TGTGCCACCAGCGAACGACAGGGGGCTGGCAATGAGCAGTTCTTC.

This clone was seen more than once but under ten times. The chain carries TRBV30 and TRBJ1-2; no clear D. This CDR3 has 15 residues. V was clipped by 0 bases and J by 4 bases, with 15 bases between them. CDR1 GTSNPN and CDR2 SVGIG come from the germline V gene (reference sequence). DNA for the CDR3: TGTGCCTGGAGTGTATCGGCCCGGAGCCCCTATGGCTACACCTTC. It specifies CAWSVSARSPYGYTF.

The chain has TRBV5-1 and TRBJ2-7, with a tentative D call TRBD1 (6 bases). The V and J ends lost 2 bases and 6 bases respectively, with 9 bases between them. Germline-derived CDR1 and CDR2 are SGHRS and YFSETQ. There are 12 residues in the CDR3. The CDR3 region is CASSLQGGEQYF. The CDR3 bases are TGCGCCAGCAGCTTACAGGGTGGCGAGCAGTACTTC. Full variable domain (rest looked up from reference TRBV5-1 and TRBJ2-7): KAGVTQTPRYLIKTRGQQVTLSCSPISGHRSVSWYQQTPGQGLQFLFEYFSETQRNKGNFPGRFSGRQFSNSRSEMNVSTLELGDSALYLCASSLQGGEQYFGPGTRLTVT.

The V call is TRBV28, the J call TRBJ2-5, with 7 nucleotides matching TRBD1. J gave up 2 bases and V 3 bases, and 12 bases lay outside the gene matches. Germline V CDR1 and CDR2: MDHEN, SYDVKM. The CDR3 is 17 amino acids. CDR3 amino acids: CASSFHSTGTGQETQYF. The CDR3 DNA follows: TGTGCCAGCAGTTTTCACTCGACAGGGACGGGACAAGAGACCCAGTACTTC.

CDR3 nucleotides: TGTGCCAGCAGCGTTCGGGACAGCCCAAGGGAAAAACTGTTTTTT. As protein: CASSVRDSPREKLFF. The chain has TRBV9 and TRBJ1-4; 7 positions match TRBD1. V lost 2 bases and J lost 8; bases outside the gene matches: 9. Germline CDR1 SGDLS, CDR2 YYNGEE. The CDR3 totals 15 residues.

This sequence joins TRBV30 and TRBJ2-5; 7 bases are shared with TRBD2. V trimming: 0 bases; J trimming: 4 bases; junction bases outside the gene matches: 2. Germline V CDR1 and CDR2: GTSNPN, SVGIG (reference sequence). The CDR3 has 13 residues. In nucleotides, the CDR3 is TGTGCCTGGAGTGTGGGAGGGGCAGAGACCCAGTACTTC. Amino acid sequence: CAWSVGGAETQYF. Combining the CDR3 with reference TRBV30 and TRBJ2-5 gives the whole variable domain SQTIHQWPATLVQPVGSPLSLECTVEGTSNPNLYWYRQAAGRGLQLLFYSVGIGQISSEVPQNLSASRPQDRQFILSSKKLLLSDSGFYLCAWSVGGAETQYFGPGTRLLVL.

V is TRBV5-1 and J is TRBJ1-1, with 7 positions matching TRBD1. The germline V gene has CDR1 SGHRS and CDR2 YFSETQ. The trim removed 0 bases at V and 5 bases at J, leaving 7 bases unmatched. The CDR3 sequence is 15 residues long. Here the CDR3 reads CASSLADRELTEAFF. The DNA for the CDR3 is TGCGCCAGCAGCTTGGCTGACAGGGAATTGACTGAAGCTTTCTTT.

This clone turned up a few times. The chain recombines TRBV19 with TRBJ1-5, with TRBD1 as a possible D gene (5 bases). The CDR3 runs to 18 residues. The germline CDR1 and CDR2 sequences are LNHDA and SQIVND (reference sequence). V was pared by 0 bases and J by 0 bases, with 15 bases between. The CDR3 DNA follows: TGTGCCAGTAGTATAGATGCAGGGTCTTATAGTAGCAATCAGCCCCAGCATTTT. Translating it yields CASSIDAGSYSSNQPQHF.

This clone occurred a few times. The chain is built from TRBV29-1 and TRBJ2-7; 7 positions match TRBD2. CDR3 length: 13 residues. V shed 4 bases and J 7 bases; nucleotides not matched to a gene: 10. Germline loops: CDR1 SQVTM, CDR2 ANQGSEA. CDR3 sequence: CSVGGGTGREQYF. DNA for the CDR3: TGCAGCGTTGGCGGCGGGACCGGGAGGGAGCAGTACTTC.

The chain combines TRBV4-2 with TRBJ1-2; D may be TRBD1 (5 bases). Germline V lookup: CDR1 LGHNA, CDR2 YNFKEQ. The CDR3 length is 15 residues. V lost 3 bases, J lost 5 bases, and 16 bases lay in between. The CDR3 sequence: CASSHSPGEGYGYTF. In DNA, the CDR3 is TGTGCCAGCAGCCATAGCCCGGGGGAGGGATATGGCTACACCTTC.

This clone turned up a few times. V usage is TRBV28 and J usage is TRBJ2-7, with 8 bases matching TRBD2. In germline, CDR1 is MDHEN, CDR2 SYDVKM. V trimming: 6 bases; J trimming: 3 bases; junction bases outside the gene matches: 1. The CDR3 is 12 amino acids. The CDR3 is CASRLADYEQYF. In DNA, the CDR3 is TGTGCCAGCAGACTAGCGGACTACGAGCAGTACTTC. The full variable domain, in which reference TRBV28 and TRBJ2-7 provide the parts outside the CDR3, is DVKVTQSSRYLVKRTGEKVFLECVQDMDHENMFWYRQDPGLGLRLIYFSYDVKMKEKGDIPEGYSVSREKKERFSLILESASTNQTSMYLCASRLADYEQYFGPGTRLTVT.

This chain links TRBV9 with TRBJ2-7, with D maybe TRBD2 (5 bases). Germline loops: CDR1 SGDLS, CDR2 YYNGEE. Trimming removed 0 bases from V and 6 bases from J, with 10 bases in between. The CDR3 has 13 residues. CDR3: CASSVDLGSEQYF. CDR3 DNA sequence: TGTGCCAGCAGCGTAGATCTAGGGAGCGAGCAGTACTTC.